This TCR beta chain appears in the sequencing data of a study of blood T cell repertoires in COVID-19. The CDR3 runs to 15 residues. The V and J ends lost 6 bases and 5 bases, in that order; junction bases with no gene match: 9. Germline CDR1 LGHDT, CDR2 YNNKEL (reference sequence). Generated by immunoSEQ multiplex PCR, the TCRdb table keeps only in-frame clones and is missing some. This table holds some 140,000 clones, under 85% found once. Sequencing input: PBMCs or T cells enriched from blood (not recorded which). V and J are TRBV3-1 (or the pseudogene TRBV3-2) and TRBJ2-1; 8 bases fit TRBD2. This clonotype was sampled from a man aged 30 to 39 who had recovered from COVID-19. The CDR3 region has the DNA TGTGCCAGCAGTCCACCGGCGGGAGGTAACAATGAGCAGTTCTTC. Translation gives CASSPPAGGNNEQFF.